These T cell receptor beta chains were read from a single sample in a study of blood T cell repertoires in COVID-19. Repertoires were generated with immunoSEQ multiplex PCR, while TCRdb's copy carries only in-frame clones and drops some. This sample has about 200,000 clones, with over 75% found just once. The sample taken for sequencing was peripheral blood. The origin of the receptors is a woman aged 40-49 years who had recovered from COVID-19. Each CDR3 is given with its conserved first and last residue. Fields, in order: D gene, J gene, clone size, V gene, CDR3 protein, CDR3 DNA. A D gene is named only where the DNA matches it firmly. The listing skips clone size in some rows; elsewhere it reads once, few, many or a size class.

d_gene: TRBD1
j_gene: TRBJ1-2
abundance: once
v_gene: TRBV7-2
CDR3aa: CASSSWTGYGYTF
CDR3nt: TGTGCCAGCAGCTCATGGACAGGCTATGGCTACACCTTC

d_gene: .
j_gene: TRBJ2-7
abundance: .
v_gene: TRBV5-4
CDR3aa: CASSSQTGSYEQYF
CDR3nt: TGTGCCAGCAGTTCTCAGACAGGCTCCTACGAGCAGTACTTC

d_gene: .
j_gene: TRBJ1-4
abundance: .
v_gene: TRBV18
CDR3aa: CASSPTAATNEKLFF
CDR3nt: TGTGCCAGCTCACCGACGGCGGCTACTAATGAAAAACTGTTTTTT

d_gene: TRBD2
j_gene: TRBJ2-3
abundance: .
v_gene: TRBV5-6
CDR3aa: CASSSPLSGSGTDTQYF
CDR3nt: TGTGCCAGCAGCTCTCCCCTTAGCGGGAGTGGCACAGATACGCAGTATTTT

d_gene: TRBD2
j_gene: TRBJ2-1
abundance: few
v_gene: TRBV27
CDR3aa: CASNQLLAEGNEQFF
CDR3nt: TGTGCCAGCAACCAACTCCTAGCGGAGGGGAATGAGCAGTTCTTC

d_gene: .
j_gene: TRBJ1-5
abundance: few
v_gene: TRBV7-8
CDR3aa: CASSLALTATNQPQHF
CDR3nt: TGTGCCAGCAGCTTAGCCTTGACGGCGACAAATCAGCCCCAGCATTTT

d_gene: TRBD2
j_gene: TRBJ2-1
abundance: .
v_gene: TRBV5-6
CDR3aa: CASSLGGSSYNEQFF
CDR3nt: TGTGCCAGCAGCTTAGGCGGGAGCTCCTACAATGAGCAGTTCTTC

d_gene: .
j_gene: TRBJ1-5
abundance: .
v_gene: TRBV18
CDR3aa: CASSLNGQSYQPQHF
CDR3nt: TGTGCCAGCTCACTAAACGGACAGTCCTATCAGCCCCAGCATTTT

d_gene: TRBD1
j_gene: TRBJ1-2
abundance: .
v_gene: TRBV7-2
CDR3aa: CASSSTTGGATYGYTF
CDR3nt: TGTGCCAGCAGCTCTACCACAGGGGGCGCTACCTATGGCTACACCTTC

d_gene: TRBD1
j_gene: TRBJ2-7
abundance: few
v_gene: TRBV5-1
CDR3aa: CASSSGQGSEQYF
CDR3nt: TGCGCCAGCAGTTCGGGACAGGGCTCCGAGCAGTACTTC

d_gene: TRBD1
j_gene: TRBJ2-6
abundance: .
v_gene: TRBV5-1
CDR3aa: CASSSGTGLSGANVLTF
CDR3nt: TGCGCCAGCAGCTCCGGGACAGGACTCTCTGGGGCCAACGTCCTGACTTTC

d_gene: TRBD1
j_gene: TRBJ1-3
abundance: .
v_gene: TRBV4-1
CDR3aa: CASSQEQGIPTIYF
CDR3nt: TGCGCCAGCAGCCAAGAACAGGGGATTCCCACCATATATTTT

d_gene: .
j_gene: TRBJ1-1
abundance: .
v_gene: TRBV28
CDR3aa: CASSPTTPNTEAFF
CDR3nt: TGTGCCAGCAGTCCAACGACACCGAACACTGAAGCTTTCTTT

d_gene: TRBD1
j_gene: TRBJ1-2
abundance: .
v_gene: TRBV7-9
CDR3aa: CASSIQGDYGYTF
CDR3nt: TGTGCCAGCAGCATACAGGGGGACTATGGCTACACCTTC

d_gene: .
j_gene: TRBJ2-1
abundance: .
v_gene: TRBV13
CDR3aa: CASSPTYNEQFF
CDR3nt: TGTGCCAGCAGCCCCACCTACAATGAGCAGTTCTTC

d_gene: TRBD2
j_gene: TRBJ2-1
abundance: .
v_gene: TRBV19
CDR3aa: CASMRREGRNEQFF
CDR3nt: TGTGCCAGTATGAGACGGGAGGGCCGGAATGAGCAGTTCTTC

d_gene: TRBD1
j_gene: TRBJ2-3
abundance: .
v_gene: TRBV5-5
CDR3aa: CASSWGQGSTDTQYF
CDR3nt: TGTGCCAGCAGCTGGGGACAGGGGAGCACAGATACGCAGTATTTT

d_gene: TRBD2
j_gene: TRBJ2-2
abundance: .
v_gene: TRBV2
CDR3aa: CASKPTSVNTGELFF
CDR3nt: TGTGCCTCTAAGCCCACTAGCGTCAACACCGGGGAGCTGTTTTTT

d_gene: TRBD2
j_gene: TRBJ2-1
abundance: .
v_gene: TRBV28
CDR3aa: CASSRGTSGTDEQFF
CDR3nt: TGTGCCAGCAGCCGCGGGACTAGCGGGACGGATGAGCAGTTCTTC

d_gene: .
j_gene: TRBJ2-5
abundance: .
v_gene: TRBV6-5
CDR3aa: CASSWGSQETQYF
CDR3nt: TGTGCCAGCAGTTGGGGCAGCCAAGAGACCCAGTACTTC

d_gene: .
j_gene: TRBJ2-3
abundance: .
v_gene: TRBV30
CDR3aa: CAWRRGTDTQYF
CDR3nt: TGTGCCTGGCGAAGGGGAACAGATACGCAGTATTTT

d_gene: .
j_gene: TRBJ2-1
abundance: once
v_gene: TRBV7-9
CDR3aa: CASRHPLGSDNEQFF
CDR3nt: TGTGCCAGCAGACACCCTTTAGGGAGCGACAATGAGCAGTTCTTC

d_gene: .
j_gene: TRBJ1-1
abundance: .
v_gene: TRBV7-9
CDR3aa: CASSLEPLSEAFF
CDR3nt: TGTGCCAGCAGCTTAGAACCACTGTCTGAAGCTTTCTTT

d_gene: .
j_gene: TRBJ1-1
abundance: .
v_gene: TRBV5-1
CDR3aa: CASSGTGQNTEAFF
CDR3nt: TGCGCCAGCAGCGGAACAGGGCAGAACACTGAAGCTTTCTTT

d_gene: TRBD2
j_gene: TRBJ2-7
abundance: .
v_gene: TRBV3-1/TRBV3-2
CDR3aa: CASSQLAGGPWEQYF
CDR3nt: TGTGCCAGCAGCCAGTTAGCGGGAGGGCCGTGGGAGCAGTACTTC

d_gene: .
j_gene: TRBJ1-4
abundance: .
v_gene: TRBV5-1
CDR3aa: CASSLGGSGNEKLFF
CDR3nt: TGCGCCAGCAGCCTGGGTGGCTCGGGTAATGAAAAACTGTTTTTT

d_gene: .
j_gene: TRBJ1-1
abundance: .
v_gene: TRBV19
CDR3aa: CASSIDRTDEAFF
CDR3nt: TGTGCCAGTAGTATAGACCGGACAGATGAAGCTTTCTTT

d_gene: TRBD1
j_gene: TRBJ2-3
abundance: .
v_gene: TRBV30
CDR3aa: CARDRGLSDTQYF
CDR3nt: TGTGCCCGAGACAGGGGGTTATCAGATACGCAGTATTTT

d_gene: .
j_gene: TRBJ1-1
abundance: .
v_gene: TRBV6-5
CDR3aa: CASRPPTGRVTEAFF
CDR3nt: TGTGCCAGCAGACCACCTACAGGGAGGGTCACTGAAGCTTTCTTT

d_gene: .
j_gene: TRBJ1-1
abundance: .
v_gene: TRBV28
CDR3aa: CASSLSLGSVEAFF
CDR3nt: TGTGCCAGCAGTTTATCTCTCGGTTCGGTGGAAGCTTTCTTT

d_gene: .
j_gene: TRBJ2-1
abundance: .
v_gene: TRBV10-3
CDR3aa: CAISPSLGAHNEQFF
CDR3nt: TGTGCCATCAGCCCCTCACTGGGGGCGCACAATGAGCAGTTCTTC

d_gene: TRBD2
j_gene: TRBJ2-1
abundance: .
v_gene: TRBV27
CDR3aa: CASRLRLAGDSEQFF
CDR3nt: TGTGCCAGCAGACTCAGACTAGCGGGAGATAGTGAGCAGTTCTTC

d_gene: TRBD1
j_gene: TRBJ1-4
abundance: .
v_gene: TRBV5-1
CDR3aa: CASSAGQGAAEKLFF
CDR3nt: TGCGCCAGCAGCGCAGGACAGGGGGCCGCTGAAAAACTGTTTTTT

d_gene: TRBD2
j_gene: TRBJ2-7
abundance: .
v_gene: TRBV5-1
CDR3aa: CASSWNPTSANSYEQYF
CDR3nt: TGCGCCAGCAGCTGGAACCCTACTAGCGCCAACTCCTACGAGCAGTACTTC

d_gene: .
j_gene: TRBJ2-1
abundance: .
v_gene: TRBV27
CDR3aa: CASSSGLGWFF
CDR3nt: TGTGCCAGCAGTTCCGGACTGGGGTGGTTCTTC

d_gene: TRBD2
j_gene: TRBJ2-7
abundance: .
v_gene: TRBV5-4
CDR3aa: CASRPGLAGGDSYEQYF
CDR3nt: TGTGCCAGCAGACCGGGACTAGCGGGGGGGGACTCCTACGAGCAGTACTTC

d_gene: .
j_gene: TRBJ2-5
abundance: .
v_gene: TRBV21-1
CDR3aa: CASSKEGRGLAGLQETQYF
CDR3nt: TGTGCCAGCAGCAAGGAAGGGAGAGGGCTAGCGGGATTACAAGAGACCCAGTACTTC

d_gene: TRBD2
j_gene: TRBJ2-1
abundance: .
v_gene: TRBV18
CDR3aa: CASSPRGGRDEQFF
CDR3nt: TGTGCCAGCTCACCCCGGGGGGGGCGCGATGAGCAGTTCTTC

d_gene: TRBD1
j_gene: TRBJ2-7
abundance: .
v_gene: TRBV9
CDR3aa: CASSTGGGGTGLRRLGEQYF
CDR3nt: TGTGCCAGCAGCACCGGAGGAGGGGGGACAGGGCTAAGAAGACTAGGTGAGCAGTACTTC

d_gene: TRBD1
j_gene: TRBJ2-3
abundance: .
v_gene: TRBV27
CDR3aa: CASSLLDRGFADTQYF
CDR3nt: TGTGCCAGCAGTTTATTAGACAGGGGGTTCGCAGATACGCAGTATTTT

d_gene: .
j_gene: TRBJ2-1
abundance: once
v_gene: TRBV7-2
CDR3aa: CASSLPGNNEQFF
CDR3nt: TGTGCCAGCAGCTTACCCGGGAACAATGAGCAGTTCTTC

d_gene: .
j_gene: TRBJ2-3
abundance: .
v_gene: TRBV6-1
CDR3aa: CASSEAGGTDTQYF
CDR3nt: TGTGCCAGCAGTGAAGCAGGGGGAACAGATACGCAGTATTTT